This T cell receptor (beta chain) was identified during a study of OX40 agonist ivuxolimab in advanced cancers. On the study more broadly: Eligibility admitted prior anti-PD-1, anti-PD-L1 or anti-CTLA-4 therapy; 40% had some. Study-level points and caveats: Average numbers of expanded clones were greater in CD8+ T cells than in CD4+.

This clone was detected only once. No antigen is known for it. Germline CDR1 reads SGDLS; CDR2 reads YYNGEE. V lost 4 bases to trimming and J lost 3 bases, with 19 bases between them. CDR3 length: 17 residues. Some clones are missing from TCRdb's copy, which holds only in-frame ones; the method was immunoSEQ multiplex PCR. In the table there are more than 40,000 clones, around 89% of which are singletons. This sequence originates from an adult with an advanced solid tumor such as melanoma, head and neck, liver or kidney cancer. The chain has TRBV9 and TRBJ2-2, with D possibly TRBD1 on 6 matching bases. Sample: CD4+ or CD8+ T cells sorted from blood, taken in a trial of the OX40 agonist ivuxolimab. The CDR3 spells CASSYRVGTPDTGELFF. The CDR3 nucleotides are TGTGCCAGCAGCTATAGGGTCGGGACACCCGACACCGGGGAGCTGTTTTTT.